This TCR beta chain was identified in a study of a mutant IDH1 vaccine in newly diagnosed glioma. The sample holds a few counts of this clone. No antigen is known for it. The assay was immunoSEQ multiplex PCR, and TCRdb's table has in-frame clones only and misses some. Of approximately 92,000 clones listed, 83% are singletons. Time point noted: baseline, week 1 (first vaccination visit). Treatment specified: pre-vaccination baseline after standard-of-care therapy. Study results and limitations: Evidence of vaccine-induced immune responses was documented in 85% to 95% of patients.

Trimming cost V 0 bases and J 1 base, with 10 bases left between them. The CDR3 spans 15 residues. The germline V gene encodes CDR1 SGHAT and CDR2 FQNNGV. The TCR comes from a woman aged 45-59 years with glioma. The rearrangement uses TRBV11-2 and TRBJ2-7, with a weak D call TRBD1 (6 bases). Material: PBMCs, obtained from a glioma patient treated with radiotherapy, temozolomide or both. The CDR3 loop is CASSLDGTSSYEQYF. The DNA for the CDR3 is TGTGCCAGCAGCTTAGATGGGACAAGTTCCTACGAGCAGTACTTC.